A single sample is the source of the 19 T cell receptor beta chains below, sequenced in a study of T cells in Graves' hyperthyroidism and ophthalmopathy. TCR beta CDR3 sequences were amplified from RNA transcripts. An initial round of RT-PCR targeting the TCR CDR3 relied on the HTBI primer set. TCRdb passed the multiplex PCR reads through MiXCR, listing each CDR3 protein once. The sample yields 550,000 to 600,000 distinct CDR3 sequences, around 42% seen once. The source material was peripheral blood or thyroid tissue (not recorded which). These receptors all stem from an adult woman with Graves' disease, either hyperthyroidism or ophthalmopathy (not recorded which).

The chain combines TRBV11-2 with TRBJ2-7; TRBD1 aligns across 9 bases. Germline V CDR1 and CDR2: SGHAT, FQNNGV. Trimming cost V 6 bases and J 7 bases; bases outside gene matches: 7. The CDR3 contains 13 residues. The CDR3 sequence: CASRLQGAREQYF. The CDR3 DNA sequence: TGTGCCAGCAGATTACAGGGGGCTCGGGAGCAGTACTTC.

The chain uses TRBV6-1 and TRBJ1-5; the D gene is possibly TRBD1 (5 bases). Per the germline V gene, CDR1 is MNHNS and CDR2 is SASEGT. The CDR3 length is 14 residues. V was trimmed by 7 bases and J by 7 bases, leaving 17 bases between them. The CDR3, as DNA: TGTGCCAGCACCCGGGGGGTCTCAGGCCAGCCCCAGCATTTT. This sequence encodes CASTRGVSGQPQHF.

In regard to this clonotype: The conserved final phenylalanine or tryptophan is absent from the CDR3, which likely points to a read error. Because the CDR3's place on the DNA is in doubt, the DNA is left out and the CDR3 is given as listed by TCRdb. The CDR3: CASSLHGVTY. The V and J genes are TRBV12-3 or TRBV12-4 and TRBJ1-2. The CDR3 spans 10 residues, counting both ends.

In this sample, this clonotype turned up many times. The chain carries TRBV2 and TRBJ2-2, with 8 bases fitting TRBD2. The CDR3 totals 15 residues. The J segment lost 1 base and the V segment lost 6 bases, leaving 4 bases of the junction unmatched. Per the germline V gene, CDR1 is SNHLY and CDR2 is FYNNEI. The CDR3, as DNA: TGTGCCAGCAGGAAAGCGGGAGTGAACACCGGGGAGCTGTTTTTT. Translation gives CASRKAGVNTGELFF.

This clonotype was recorded many times. The chain recombines TRBV20-1 with TRBJ2-2; 12 positions match TRBD2. Trimming removed 5 bases from V and 3 bases from J; junction bases left unmatched: 7. Germline V lookup: CDR1 DFQATT, CDR2 SNEGSKA (reference sequence). This CDR3 spans 16 amino acids. For the CDR3, the DNA is TGCAGTGCTCGTCTAGCGGGAGGGCGATACACCGGGGAGCTGTTTTTT. It codes for CSARLAGGRYTGELFF.

This clonotype was detected many times. CDR3 loop: CASQPGLAAYEQYF. Written as DNA, the CDR3 is TGTGCCAGCCAACCGGGACTAGCGGCCTACGAGCAGTACTTC. This chain uses TRBV7-9 with TRBJ2-7; 11 positions match TRBD2. The CDR3 totals 14 residues. V dropped 8 bases and J dropped 2; count of bases not matched to a gene: 5. The germline gives CDR1 SEHNR, CDR2 FQNEAQ (reference sequence).

V gene TRBV10-3 combines with J gene TRBJ2-5; 8 bases are a match to TRBD2. The length of the CDR3 is 13 residues. From germline, CDR1 is ENHRY and CDR2 SYGVKD. The CDR3 bases are TGTGCTAGAGTTGCGGGAGGTCGGGAGACCCAGTACTTC. Its protein product is CARVAGGRETQYF.

This clonotype was seen at least ten times. This rearrangement joins TRBV12-3 or TRBV12-4 to TRBJ2-2; 10 positions agree with TRBD2. The CDR3 has 17 amino acids. V shed 4 bases and J 6 bases; nucleotides not matched to a gene: 11. CDR3: CASSSPVYSGRPGELFF. The CDR3 bases are TGTGCCAGCAGTTCGCCGGTTTATAGCGGGAGGCCCGGGGAGCTGTTTTTT.

This clonotype has a count of ten or more. This chain uses TRBV12-3 or TRBV12-4 with TRBJ1-1; D is uncertain. V shed 5 bases and J shed 0 bases, with 13 bases lying between them. CDR3 length equals 15 residues. This CDR3 reads CASSPPPALNTEAFF. Here the CDR3 DNA reads TGTGCCAGCAGTCCCCCCCCGGCTCTGAACACTGAAGCTTTCTTT.

This clonotype was detected a few times. This rearrangement joins TRBV27 to TRBJ1-6; D unclear. The V and J ends lost 5 bases and 10 bases respectively, with 12 bases between them. This CDR3 contains 13 residues. Germline assignment: CDR1 MNHEY and CDR2 SMNVEV (reference sequence). This CDR3 reads CASSPMMGSPLHF. DNA of the CDR3: TGTGCCAGCAGTCCGATGATGGGCTCACCCCTCCACTTT.

This clonotype came up many times. The chain recombines TRBV7-9 with TRBJ2-7; D is perhaps TRBD1 or TRBD2 (5 bases each). Trimming took 4 bases from V and 3 from J, leaving 13 bases between them. Germline V gene data show CDR1 as SEHNR and CDR2 as FQNEAQ (reference sequence). The CDR3 spans 14 residues. CDR3 coding DNA: TGTGCCAGCAGCTCATGGGACGAGAACTACGAGCAGTACTTC. Translated, it gives CASSSWDENYEQYF.

The chain employs TRBV7-6 and TRBJ1-2, with TRBD1 matching 7 bases. The J segment lost 5 bases and the V segment lost 5 bases, leaving 17 bases of the junction unmatched. The germline CDR1 and CDR2 sequences are SGHVS and FNYEAQ. The CDR3 runs 17 residues. The CDR3 bases are TGTGCCAGCAGCCCAGACAGGGCCCGGTCCCTTATTTATGGCTACACCTTC. This encodes CASSPDRARSLIYGYTF.

This clonotype showed up just a few times. This could be a read error, since a much larger clone is one nucleotide away. The genes are TRBV5-1 and TRBJ2-7, with D possibly TRBD2 on 6 matching bases. The J call may be incorrect, as the DNA end agrees better with TRBJ2-1. This CDR3 is 16 amino acids long. CDR1 is SGHRS and CDR2 is YFSETQ in the germline V gene. CDR3 in DNA: TGCGCCAGCAGCCCCGGAGGGTGGGACCCATCCTACGAGCAGTTCTTC. The encoded protein is CASSPGGWDPSYEQFF.

The chain combines TRBV5-4 with TRBJ1-1, with D perhaps matching TRBD1 (6 bases). The CDR3 is 15 residues long. With 0 bases removed from V and 3 bases from J, the gap between germline ends came to 12 bases. CDR1 is SGHNT, CDR2 YYREEE, per germline (reference sequence). CDR3 coding DNA: TGTGCCAGCAGCTTGGACAGGGACCTCCACACTGAAGCTTTCTTT. Encoded protein: CASSLDRDLHTEAFF.

This clonotype was counted many times. This chain connects TRBV20-1 to TRBJ2-2; possible D gene TRBD2, 5 bases. The V and J ends lost 3 bases and 3 bases respectively, with 20 bases between them. The V gene's germline CDR1 is DFQATT and CDR2 SNEGSKA (reference sequence). The CDR3 loop spans 17 amino acids. DNA of the CDR3: TGCAGTGCTAGTCGGAGCGTCGAGGGAGTGGACACCGGGGAGCTGTTTTTT. Residues: CSASRSVEGVDTGELFF.

Ten or more counts support this clonotype. The chain couples TRBV9 to TRBJ2-7; D remains ambiguous. The ends were cut back, 0 bases at V and 4 bases at J, with 14 bases in the middle. This CDR3 is built from 15 residues. Germline V CDR1 and CDR2: SGDLS, YYNGEE. CDR3 nucleotides: TGTGCCAGCAGCGTAGATGGGCGGATAGAGTACGAGCAGTACTTC. Residues: CASSVDGRIEYEQYF.

This clonotype was seen more than once but under ten times. This rearrangement joins TRBV19 to TRBJ1-1; 7 bases map to TRBD1. The CDR3 is made up of 14 amino acids. Germline CDR1 and CDR2: LNHDA and SQIVND (reference sequence). Germline trimming cut 7 bases from V and 1 base from J; bases unmatched to any gene: 6. The CDR3 reads CASTQGGRNTEAFF. The CDR3 nucleotides are TGTGCCAGTACGCAGGGGGGTCGGAACACTGAAGCTTTCTTT.

The J gene is TRBJ2-7, the V gene TRBV7-8; no clear D. Per the germline V gene, CDR1 is SGHVS and CDR2 is FQNEAQ. The CDR3 totals 13 residues. Trimming shortened V by 1 base and J by 5 bases, and 9 bases separated the two germline ends. DNA of the CDR3: TGTGCCAGCAGCTTAGACGCTTTGGACGAGCAGTACTTC. Translated: CASSLDALDEQYF.

With regard to this clonotype: The junction departs from the called germline gene at one end, perhaps through a read error. The V gene is TRBV12-3 or TRBV12-4, the J gene TRBJ1-2; maybe TRBD1 (5 bases). The CDR3 covers 15 residues. DNA of the CDR3: TGCGCCAGCAGCGAAGCCCCCTCAGGGCACTACGGCTACACCTTC. This gives the protein CASSEAPSGHYGYTF.